The TCR beta chain under discussion was sequenced for a study of beta chain features in type 1 diabetes. The V and J ends lost 4 bases and 6 bases, in that order; junction bases with no gene match: 8. CDR3 length: 14 amino acids. From germline, CDR1 is SGDLS and CDR2 YYNGEE. This clone showed up just a few times. What it binds is unknown. Every isolated RNA sample was fully reverse transcribed, so sequencing captured expressed TCRB transcripts. The protocol was immunoSEQ multiplex PCR, while the TCRdb copy is restricted to in-frame clones and leaves out a portion. The profile shows about 330,000 clones, approximately 9.9% of them singletons. Regarding the study as a whole: Patients with Type 1 diabetes showed moderately but significantly shorter TCRB CDR3s in all four CD4+ subsets.

The TCR was taken from a woman aged 25 to 39 in good health. This sequence joins TRBV9 and TRBJ2-3; the match to TRBD2 covers 7 bases. The specimen sequenced was naive CD4+ T cells from blood. CDR3 coding DNA: TGTGCCAGCAGCACCCGACTAGCAACCGATACGCAGTATTTT. Translated, it gives CASSTRLATDTQYF.